These 12 T cell receptor beta chains share one sample of origin, sequenced in a study of patients and donors after allogeneic stem cell transplantation. In TCRdb, the RT-PCR reads were re-called with MiXCR into one record per CDR3 protein. The sample yields 920,000 or so distinct CDR3 sequences, over 15% seen once. The source material was blood, either unsorted or a sorted T cell fraction (not recorded which). The source is a human donor who was either an allogeneic HSCT recipient or a stem cell or donor lymphocyte infusion donor (not recorded which). It is not recorded whose cells these are; they may come from a transplant donor.

V usage is TRBV19 and J usage is TRBJ2-5; the D gene is possibly TRBD2 (7 bases). Germline V CDR1 and CDR2: LNHDA, SQIVND (reference sequence). Trimming cost V 9 bases and J 3 bases, with 17 bases left between them. The CDR3 loop spans 14 amino acids. In DNA form, the CDR3 reads TGTGCCAGCAGACAGGCGGGAGTTAAAGAGACCCAGTACTTC. Amino acid sequence: CASRQAGVKETQYF. Drawing the rest from reference TRBV19 and TRBJ2-5, the complete variable domain is DGGITQSPKYLFRKEGQNVTLSCEQNLNHDAMYWYRQDPGQGLRLIYYSQIVNDFQKGDIAEGYSVSREKKESFPLTVTSAQKNPTAFYLCASRQAGVKETQYFGPGTRLLVL.

J is TRBJ1-1 and V is TRBV9, with 10 bases that match TRBD1. Germline assignment: CDR1 SGDLS and CDR2 YYNGEE. The CDR3 has 13 residues. After removal of 2 bases from V and 7 bases from J, the junction contained 2 bases not matched to a gene. CDR3 coding DNA: TGTGCCAGCAGCGTGGGACAGGGGATTGAAGCTTTCTTT. The encoded protein is CASSVGQGIEAFF.

The rearrangement uses TRBV14 and TRBJ2-7; 7 positions agree with TRBD1. CDR3 size: 15 residues. The germline V gene has CDR1 SGHDN and CDR2 FVKESK. The V segment lost 3 bases and the J segment 2 bases; nucleotides outside the gene matches: 7. The CDR3 spells CASSHLGDRAYEQYF. CDR3 coding DNA: TGTGCCAGCAGCCATTTGGGGGACAGAGCCTACGAGCAGTACTTC.

The chain recombines TRBV19 with TRBJ2-1; D remains ambiguous. The V and J ends lost 3 bases and 2 bases respectively, with 8 bases between them. The V gene's germline CDR1 is LNHDA and CDR2 SQIVND (reference sequence). The CDR3 length is 14 residues. The DNA of the CDR3 is TGTGCCAGTAGTATGGACGGCACCTACAATGAGCAGTTCTTC. Protein sequence: CASSMDGTYNEQFF.

This clonotype was seen a handful of times. The chain joins TRBV9 to TRBJ2-1, with D perhaps TRBD2 (5 bases). The CDR3 has 14 residues. Trimming cost V 0 bases and J 7 bases, with 11 bases left between them. Germline CDR1 is SGDLS and CDR2 is YYNGEE. The CDR3 nucleotides read TGTGCCAGCAGCGTAGGGGGAGTCCGTAATGAGCAGTTCTTC. Protein product: CASSVGGVRNEQFF.

This clonotype occurred a few times. This chain joins TRBV5-6 and TRBJ2-5; D not certain. Germline V gene lookup returns CDR1 SGHDT and CDR2 YYEEEE. The CDR3 runs to 16 residues. Trimming stripped 2 bases from V and 5 bases from J, with 19 bases between. The CDR3 here is CASSFIVRKSEETQYF. The CDR3 DNA follows: TGTGCCAGCAGCTTTATCGTCCGAAAATCCGAGGAGACCCAGTACTTC.

The V and J genes are TRBV30 and TRBJ2-5; 11 bases are shared with TRBD2. The CDR3 has 15 amino acids. The germline gives CDR1 GTSNPN, CDR2 SVGIG (reference sequence). V trimming: 0 bases; J trimming: 7 bases; junction bases outside the gene matches: 7. The CDR3 coding sequence is TGTGCCTGGAGTGTGTTAGCGGGGGGGCCGGGGACCCAGTACTTC. This translates into CAWSVLAGGPGTQYF.

This clonotype was observed a few times. V gene TRBV5-1 combines with J gene TRBJ2-7; possibly TRBD2 for D (7 bases). This CDR3 contains 14 residues. In germline, CDR1 is SGHRS, CDR2 YFSETQ. V was trimmed by 4 bases and J by 2 bases, leaving 13 bases between them. The CDR3 loop is CASSPVGGPYEQYF. CDR3 coding DNA: TGCGCCAGCAGCCCCGTGGGGGGGCCCTACGAGCAGTACTTC.

In this sample, this clonotype turned up a few times. V is TRBV5-1 and J is TRBJ1-6; D uncertain. The CDR3 runs 15 residues. Germline assignment: CDR1 SGHRS and CDR2 YFSETQ. V shed 0 bases and J shed 9 bases, with 13 bases lying between them. The CDR3 coding sequence is TGCGCCAGCAGCTTGGTTCCCGAGAACAGTTCACCCCTCCACTTT. Residues: CASSLVPENSSPLHF.

This clonotype occurred a few times. This rearrangement joins TRBV3-1 to TRBJ2-2, with TRBD2 matching over 12 bases. V gave up 4 bases and J gave up 3 bases; unmatched junction bases: 12. This CDR3 spans 19 amino acids. Germline loops: CDR1 LGHDT, CDR2 YNNKEL (reference sequence). CDR3 coding DNA: TGTGCCAGCAGCCCGCGGACTAGCGGGATACAGGGGGACACCGGGGAGCTGTTTTTT. Protein: CASSPRTSGIQGDTGELFF.

This clonotype was observed a handful of times. The chain couples TRBV4-2 to TRBJ2-7; 8 bases fit TRBD2. Germline CDR1 reads LGHNA; CDR2 reads YNFKEQ. The V gene end was trimmed by 2 bases and the J gene end by 5 bases; junction bases not matched to a gene: 8. The CDR3 contains 15 residues. In DNA, the CDR3 is TGTGCCAGCAGCCAAAGTTTAGCGGGGCTAAACGAGCAGTACTTC. It translates to CASSQSLAGLNEQYF.

The gene calls are TRBV12-3 or TRBV12-4 and TRBJ2-3; TRBD1 matches at 8 bases. The CDR3 loop spans 14 amino acids. Germline trimming cut 6 bases from V and 3 bases from J; bases unmatched to any gene: 5. As DNA, the CDR3 is TGTGCCAGCAGGAGTACAGGGGGTACAGATACGCAGTATTTT. Protein product: CASRSTGGTDTQYF.